The clone carrying this T cell receptor (beta chain) has just a few counts. This CDR3 is built from 17 residues. Germline CDR1 and CDR2: SGHDT and YYEEEE. V trimming: 2 bases; J trimming: 0 bases; junction bases outside the gene matches: 8. The data belong to a study of beta chain features in type 1 diabetes. The sequenced template was cDNA made from the entire isolated RNA. This table comes from immunoSEQ multiplex PCR, and its TCRdb copy is limited to in-frame clones, with some not included. The data show 620,000 or so clones, with 15% to 18% seen just once and 0.09% to 0.095% held by the top ten. The receptor comes from a man between 18 and 29 years old in good health. Material: naive CD4+ T cells from blood. J is TRBJ2-5 and V is TRBV5-6; 9 bases are shared with TRBD1. CDR3 in DNA: TGTGCCAGCAGCTTTTACAGGGGGCGAGGAAACCAAGAGACCCAGTACTTC. This encodes CASSFYRGRGNQETQYF.